This TCR beta chain was sequenced during a study of T cell clonality in common variable immunodeficiency. Whole-study results and caveats: Compared with healthy controls, CVID subjects showed increased TCRbeta clonality, mostly in about a third. In common variable immunodeficiency, TCR beta chains reportedly carried fewer deletions and N-nucleotide insertions. Shared TCRbeta clones were fewer between CVID subjects than controls. Patient heterogeneity in the CVID cohort limited correlations between repertoire features and clinical complications.

The germline V gene has CDR1 LNHDA and CDR2 SQIVND (reference sequence). Germline trimming cut 2 bases from V and 7 bases from J; bases unmatched to any gene: 26. The CDR3 has 21 amino acids. This clone has just a few counts. Its matching antigen is unknown. The read terminates 3 residues before the CDR3 end, so the remaining end is supplied by the germline J gene. Data came from immunoSEQ multiplex PCR; TCRdb stores just in-frame clones and leaves some out. This sample has about 47,000 clones, each found more than once. This chain uses TRBV19 with TRBJ1-5, with 7 bases identical to TRBD1. Sequencing used peripheral blood mononuclear cells. This clonotype was sampled from a person aged 18 to 69 in good health. The CDR3 loop is CASSIITPFTYTGEINQPQHF. CDR3 DNA, as far as it was read: TGTGCCAGTAGTATAATCACCCCCTTCACGTACACAGGGGAGATTAACCAGCCC.